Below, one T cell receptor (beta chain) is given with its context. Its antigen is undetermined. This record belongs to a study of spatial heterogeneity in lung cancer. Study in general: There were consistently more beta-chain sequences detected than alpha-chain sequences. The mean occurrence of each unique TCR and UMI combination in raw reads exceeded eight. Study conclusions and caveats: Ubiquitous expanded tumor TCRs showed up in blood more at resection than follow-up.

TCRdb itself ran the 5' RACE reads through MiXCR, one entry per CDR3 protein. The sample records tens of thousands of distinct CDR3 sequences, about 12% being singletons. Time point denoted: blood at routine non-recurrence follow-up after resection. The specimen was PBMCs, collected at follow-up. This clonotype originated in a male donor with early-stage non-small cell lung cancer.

DNA for the CDR3: TGTGCCAGCAGCGCAACAGGAAACTATGGCTACACCTTC. Its translation: CASSATGNYGYTF. The V gene is TRBV9, the J gene TRBJ1-2; maybe TRBD1 (5 bases). Between the trimmed V and J ends, which lost 3 bases and 2 bases, there was a span of 8 bases. The CDR3 runs to 13 residues. CDR1 is SGDLS, CDR2 YYNGEE, per germline.